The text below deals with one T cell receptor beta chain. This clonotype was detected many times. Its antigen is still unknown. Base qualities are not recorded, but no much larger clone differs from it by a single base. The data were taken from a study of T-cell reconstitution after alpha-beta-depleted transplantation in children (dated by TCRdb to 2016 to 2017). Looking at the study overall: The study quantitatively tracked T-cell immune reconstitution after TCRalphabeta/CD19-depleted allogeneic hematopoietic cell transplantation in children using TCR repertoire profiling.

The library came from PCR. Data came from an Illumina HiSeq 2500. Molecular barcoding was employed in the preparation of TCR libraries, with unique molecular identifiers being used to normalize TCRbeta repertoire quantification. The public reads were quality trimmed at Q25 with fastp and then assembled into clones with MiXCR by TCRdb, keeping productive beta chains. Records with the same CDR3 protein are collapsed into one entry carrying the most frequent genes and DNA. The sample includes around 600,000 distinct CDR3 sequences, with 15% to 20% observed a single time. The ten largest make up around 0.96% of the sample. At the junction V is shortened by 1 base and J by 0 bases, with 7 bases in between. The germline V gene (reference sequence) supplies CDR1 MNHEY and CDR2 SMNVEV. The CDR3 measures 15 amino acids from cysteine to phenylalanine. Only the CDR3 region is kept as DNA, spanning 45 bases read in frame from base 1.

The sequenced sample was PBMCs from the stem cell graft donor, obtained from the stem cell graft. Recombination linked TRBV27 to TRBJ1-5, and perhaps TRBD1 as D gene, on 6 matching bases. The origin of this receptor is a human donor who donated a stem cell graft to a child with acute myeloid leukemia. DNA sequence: TGTGCCAGCAGTTTATACAGGGATAGCAATCAGCCCCAGCATTTT. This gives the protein CASSLYRDSNQPQHF.